The following is a T cell receptor (beta chain) sequence with its context. This clone is considered large (0.1 to 1%). The clone's antigen remains unknown. Per-nucleotide qualities are absent, and no much larger clonotype sits a single base away. In the ViraFEST assay, PBMC were stimulated with viral peptide pools, and TCR sequencing was then used to find antigen-specific CD4+ T cell clonotypes based on their expansion. After about 9 days of culture, CD4+ T cells were isolated with the EasySep CD4+ T cell isolation kit. Each participant received two doses of an mRNA SARS-CoV-2 vaccine, either BNT162b2 or mRNA-1273. Negative nucleocapsid antibody results before and after vaccination confirmed that the healthy vaccine recipients had no prior SARS-CoV-2 infection. Some 2.2 million PBMC per well were cultured in IMDM with roughly 5% human AB serum, 10 IU/ml IL-2 and gentamicin, plus 10 ug/ml peptides. Half of the culture medium was replaced with fresh IL-2-containing medium on days 3 and 7. Each peptide stimulation condition was cultured in triplicate wells unless otherwise noted. Using Ficoll-Paque Plus gradient centrifugation, PBMC were separated from whole blood and then either used fresh or cryopreserved at -140C. The overlapping peptide pools covered the spike proteins of SARS-CoV-2 and of the common cold coronaviruses HCoV-NL63, HCoV-OC43 and HCoV-229E. The QIAamp micro DNA kit was used to extract genomic DNA from the cultured CD4+ T cells.

Its CDR3 holds 13 amino acids, cysteine through phenylalanine. The only DNA kept is the CDR3, 39 bases in frame from the first base. This sample is part of a study of vaccination effects on CD4 cells after COVID-19 (dated by TCRdb to the early 2020s). At the level of the whole study: Across the study, the median time from the second dose to post-vaccine sampling was 72 days (range 14 to 241). In both COVID-19 convalescent patients and infection-naive vaccine recipients, the study compared SARS-CoV-2 spike-specific CD4+ TCR repertoires from before mRNA vaccination with those from after it. The Oncomine TCR Beta short-read assay on an Illumina iSeq 100 was used to sequence cultures from other donors in the study. A total of some eleven COVID-19 convalescent patients and several SARS-CoV-2-naive healthy vaccine recipients were included in the full study. Study-wide findings and limitations: Among healthy vaccine recipients, nearly all vaccine-induced clones were SARS-CoV-2 mono-reactive, and only 1 of 255 was cross-reactive with common cold coronaviruses. The study was limited by a small number of convalescent patients and lacked early post-infection timepoints. Clones induced by infection and clones induced by vaccination both contracted markedly at late timepoints after vaccination, which fits with T cell responses waning over time.

Library creation used the immunoSEQ multiplex PCR assay. DNA from the cultured, isolated CD4+ T cells was subjected to TCR beta CDR3 sequencing. The study's processing was this. The analysis removed non-productive TCR sequences, trimmed reads to the CDR3 region, and retained only CDR3s that were 7 or more amino acids long. Antigen-specific clonotypes were identified using the MANAFEST web app by comparison of expansion in peptide wells against reference cultures. Positive clones required FDR<0.05 expansion versus reference and all other wells, odds ratio above 5, and frequency above 0.1% in two replicate wells. Cross-reactive clonotypes were defined as significantly expanded in SARS-CoV-2 spike wells and in at least one common cold coronavirus spike condition. CDR3 similarity was assessed by Levenshtein distance with the stringdist R package, and unrooted trees were built with ape in R 3.6.1. The table was pulled from immuneACCESS by TCRdb, which kept in-frame rearrangements only. Such tables lose some clones; where checked, under half of the loss comes from unresolved V genes, and the rest has no known cause. V and J calls and clone size are as listed in that table; D and trimming were resolved from the DNA. Present in this sample are approximately 26,000 clones, over 60% of which were seen just once. The ten largest make up 5.5% to 6.5% of the sample.

The chain was built from TRBV12-2 and TRBJ2-2; the table gives TRBD1 as D, unverified against the DNA. TRBV12-2 counts as a pseudogene. The receptor's source is a human donor who received a COVID-19 vaccine. Some clones in this sample may be carry-over from other donors' samples. The starting material was CD4+ T cells from PBMCs cultured with SARS-CoV-2 spike peptides, obtained after COVID-19 vaccination. What the cell subset or site label conveys for this sample: SARS-CoV-2 spike overlapping peptide pool stimulation. The CDR3 region has the sequence CASRSQDTGELFF. At the DNA level, the sequence is TGTGCAAGTCGCTCACAGGACACCGGGGAGCTGTTTTTT.